This T cell receptor (beta chain) was identified in a study of T cell repertoires in cytomegalovirus infection. The CDR3 is made up of 17 amino acids. CDR1 is SEHNR and CDR2 is FQNEAQ in the germline V gene (reference sequence). V trimming: 4 bases; J trimming: 5 bases; junction bases outside the gene matches: 12. TCRdb redid the calling of the reads with MiXCR, one entry per CDR3 protein. There are approximately 390,000 distinct CDR3 sequences in the sample; about 35% occur only once, and 13% lies in the top ten. There are many counts of this clonotype. Its antigen is as yet unknown. The specimen comprised cultured PBMCs, sampled from culture after CMV antigen stimulation. This clonotype was sampled from a human donor in good health (CMV status not recorded). Some clones in this sample may be carry-over from other donors' samples. The J gene is TRBJ2-5, the V gene TRBV7-9, with 11 bases matching TRBD1. The CDR3 protein is CASSSLWGQGVEETQYF. The CDR3 DNA reads TGTGCCAGCAGCTCCCTTTGGGGACAGGGGGTGGAGGAGACCCAGTACTTC.